This entry lists 26 T cell receptor beta chains sequenced from one sample in a study of human T cells and chemical hapten exposure. MiXCR, run by TCRdb on the RACE reads, gives a single entry per CDR3 protein. There are about 140,000 distinct CDR3 sequences in the sample; approximately 12% occur only once, and more than 1.1% lies in the top ten. Specified time point: patch test 2, 6 weeks after DPC sensitization. Treatment meaning: therapeutic diphenylcyclopropenone sensitization with weekly scalp DPC. Sequencing was performed on whole blood, taken in connection with sensitization to the hapten diphenylcyclopropenone (DPC). The source of these receptors is a woman aged 45-59 years with alopecia areata. Some clones in this sample may be carry-over from other donors' samples.

The chain couples TRBV29-1 to TRBJ2-2; 8 nucleotides match TRBD1. V shed 4 bases and J 5 bases; nucleotides not matched to a gene: 6. There are 14 residues in the CDR3. Germline lookup yields CDR1 SQVTM and CDR2 ANQGSEA. The CDR3 DNA follows: TGCAGCGTTGGGCGTAACAGGGGGACCGGGGAGCTGTTTTTT. Protein: CSVGRNRGTGELFF.

This clonotype was counted a few times. The V call is TRBV6-2 or TRBV6-3, the J call TRBJ2-5, with TRBD2 identical over 14 bases. The CDR3 sequence is 16 residues long. The germline V gene encodes CDR1 MNHEY and CDR2 SVGEGT. Trimming cost V 8 bases and J 5 bases; bases outside gene matches: 10. CDR3 sequence (DNA): TGTGCCAGCTGCCGGGGACTAGCGGGAGTACGGGAGACCCAGTACTTC. Amino acid sequence: CASCRGLAGVRETQYF.

The chain uses TRBV27 and TRBJ2-1; D is undetermined. V was shortened by 6 bases and J by 5 bases, with 11 bases between the two germline ends. The germline V gene has CDR1 MNHEY and CDR2 SMNVEV (reference sequence). The CDR3 contains 13 residues. This CDR3 reads CASSPSANNEQFF. CDR3 DNA: TGTGCCAGCAGCCCCTCAGCGAACAATGAGCAGTTCTTC.

The chain employs TRBV5-1 and TRBJ2-2; D not resolved. Per germline, CDR1 SGHRS and CDR2 YFSETQ. V lost 3 bases and J 7 bases, leaving 4 bases between the germline ends. This CDR3 has 11 residues. CDR3 DNA sequence: TGCGCCAGCAGCTACGACGGGGAGCTGTTTTTT. Its translation: CASSYDGELFF.

The rearrangement joins TRBV28 to TRBJ2-7, with D possibly being TRBD2 (6 bases). The germline V gene encodes CDR1 MDHEN and CDR2 SYDVKM. The length of the CDR3 is 17 residues. The V and J ends lost 3 bases and 2 bases respectively, with 20 bases between them. Here the CDR3 DNA reads TGTGCCAGCAGTTTTCCCCACGGGGGAGGAGGGCCCTACGAGCAGTACTTC. Translating it yields CASSFPHGGGGPYEQYF. Combining the CDR3 with reference TRBV28 and TRBJ2-7 gives the whole variable domain DVKVTQSSRYLVKRTGEKVFLECVQDMDHENMFWYRQDPGLGLRLIYFSYDVKMKEKGDIPEGYSVSREKKERFSLILESASTNQTSMYLCASSFPHGGGGPYEQYFGPGTRLTVT.

The chain joins TRBV6-6 to TRBJ1-1; the D gene is possibly TRBD1 (6 bases). V was pared by 6 bases and J by 1 base, with 6 bases between. The length of the CDR3 is 12 residues. CDR1 is MNHNY and CDR2 is SVGAGI in the germline V gene (reference sequence). CDR3 sequence (DNA): TGTGCCAGCAGACAGGGGAACACTGAAGCTTTCTTT. Its translation: CASRQGNTEAFF.

This clonotype was seen a few times. J is TRBJ2-3 and V is TRBV12-3 or TRBV12-4; D is perhaps TRBD1 (5 bases). This CDR3 spans 14 amino acids. Trimming took off 1 base at V and 3 bases at J, with 8 bases between the two ends. The CDR3 region has the DNA TGTGCCAGCAGTTTAGGGGCAGGGACAGATACGCAGTATTTT. This translates into CASSLGAGTDTQYF.

This clonotype was picked up a small number of times. This rearrangement joins TRBV29-1 to TRBJ2-1; 12 positions match TRBD2. Germline V gene lookup returns CDR1 SQVTM and CDR2 ANQGSEA. V shed 5 bases, J shed 2 bases, and the junction held 7 bases outside the gene matches. There are 16 residues in the CDR3. CDR3 bases: TGCAGCGTTACAGGACTAGCGGGACTGACCTACAATGAGCAGTTCTTC. This codes for CSVTGLAGLTYNEQFF.

The chain joins TRBV5-1 to TRBJ1-1, with 7 bases aligning to TRBD1. CDR1 is SGHRS and CDR2 is YFSETQ in the germline V gene. The V segment lost 2 bases and the J segment 0 bases; nucleotides outside the gene matches: 4. CDR3 size: 15 residues. Here the CDR3 reads CASSLGGGLNTEAFF. The CDR3 coding sequence is TGCGCCAGCAGCTTAGGGGGCGGATTGAACACTGAAGCTTTCTTT.

This clonotype was seen a few times. This chain joins TRBV2 and TRBJ1-5; 7 nucleotides align to TRBD1. CDR1 is SNHLY and CDR2 is FYNNEI in the germline V gene. This CDR3 is 15 amino acids long. Losses at the gene ends were 5 bases for V and 2 bases for J; bases not matched to a gene: 6. The CDR3 DNA follows: TGTGCCAGCAGTCACAGACAGGGCCGCAATCAGCCCCAGCATTTT. This gives the protein CASSHRQGRNQPQHF.

The chain joins TRBV12-3 or TRBV12-4 to TRBJ2-5; D gene ambiguous. V dropped 5 bases and J dropped 1 base, with 11 bases sitting between them. The CDR3 sequence is 14 residues long. The CDR3 nucleotides read TGTGCCAGCAGTGCTCCCACTACCCAAGAGACCCAGTACTTC. It translates to CASSAPTTQETQYF.

There are a few counts of this clonotype. V usage is TRBV7-4 and J usage is TRBJ2-7, with D perhaps given as TRBD1 or TRBD2 (5 bases each). The V end was cut by 5 bases, the J end by 6 bases, with 11 bases between. This CDR3 is built from 12 residues. The germline CDR1 and CDR2 sequences are SGHVT and SQSDAQ. The CDR3 DNA follows: TGTGCCAGCAGCCACGAAGGGACCGAGCAGTACTTC. Translated: CASSHEGTEQYF.

The V call is TRBV12-3 or TRBV12-4, the J call TRBJ2-1, with 9 bases lining up with TRBD2. J was trimmed by 2 bases and V by 7 bases; bases with no gene match: 6. There are 15 residues in the CDR3. The CDR3 DNA is TGTGCCAGCAACCAGCCTAGCGGGACCTACAATGAGCAGTTCTTC. Residues: CASNQPSGTYNEQFF.

This clonotype was seen many times. The chain employs TRBV4-2 and TRBJ2-1, with TRBD1 identical over 10 bases. V lost 3 bases, J lost 6 bases, and 2 bases stayed unmatched. Germline CDR1 is LGHNA and CDR2 is YNFKEQ. This CDR3 spans 14 amino acids. CDR3 bases: TGTGCCAGCAGCCACGGACAGGGGGTCAATGAGCAGTTCTTC. It translates to CASSHGQGVNEQFF.

This clonotype was detected many times. J is TRBJ1-3 and V is TRBV29-1; D unresolved. The CDR3 sequence is 11 residues long. Germline values: CDR1 SQVTM, CDR2 ANQGSEA. V lost 6 bases and J lost 0, with 3 bases in between. The CDR3 reads CSVSSGNTIYF. CDR3 DNA: TGCAGCGTAAGCTCTGGAAACACCATATATTTT.

There are a few counts of this clonotype. This chain uses TRBV20-1 with TRBJ2-3; 10 bases are shared with TRBD2. V was clipped by 6 bases and J by 5 bases; unmatched bases: 2. The CDR3 runs to 12 residues. CDR1 and CDR2 from the germline V gene are DFQATT and SNEGSKA (reference sequence). CDR3: CSAGLAIDTQYF. CDR3 nucleotides: TGCAGTGCGGGACTAGCGATAGATACGCAGTATTTT.

The table lists this clonotype with a few counts. The V call is TRBV12-5, the J call TRBJ2-3, with 13 positions matching TRBD2. The junction had 2 bases not matched to a gene; V was cut back by 1 base and J by 1 base. This CDR3 contains 17 residues. Germline loops: CDR1 LGHNT, CDR2 FRNRAP. CDR3 DNA sequence: TGTGCTAGTGGTTTGGGACTAGCGGGAGGCCGCACAGATACGCAGTATTTT. Translation: CASGLGLAGGRTDTQYF.

This clonotype has a count of ten or more. The chain employs TRBV20-1 and TRBJ2-3; TRBD2 aligns across 12 bases. The CDR3 has 15 residues. The junction had 10 bases not matched to a gene; V was cut back by 6 bases and J by 6 bases. Germline V gene data show CDR1 as DFQATT and CDR2 as SNEGSKA (reference sequence). The CDR3 sequence: CSADRLAGAADTQYF. The CDR3 DNA sequence: TGCAGTGCCGATAGACTAGCGGGAGCGGCCGATACGCAGTATTTT.

The rearrangement links TRBV6-5 to TRBJ2-7; 8 bases are shared with TRBD2. Germline values: CDR1 MNHEY, CDR2 SVGAGI. V lost 0 bases to trimming and J lost 2 bases; unmatched junction nucleotides: 3. There are 15 residues in the CDR3. Here the CDR3 DNA reads TGTGCCAGCAGTTACTCGACTAGCGATACCTACGAGCAGTACTTC. As protein: CASSYSTSDTYEQYF.

This clonotype was picked up many times. V and J are TRBV9 and TRBJ2-7; 11 bases map to TRBD2. The CDR3 spans 15 residues. Germline assignment: CDR1 SGDLS and CDR2 YYNGEE. V gave up 4 bases and J gave up 3 bases; unmatched junction bases: 6. The CDR3, as DNA: TGTGCCAGCAGCCCCCGCGGGACTAGCGGCTACGAGCAGTACTTC. Amino acid sequence: CASSPRGTSGYEQYF. The full variable domain, completed using reference TRBV9 and TRBJ2-7, is DSGVTQTPKHLITATGQRVTLRCSPRSGDLSVYWYQQSLDQGLQFLIQYYNGEERAKGNILERFSAQQFPDLHSELNLSSLELGDSALYFCASSPRGTSGYEQYFGPGTRLTVT.

A few counts support this clonotype. The rearrangement links TRBV7-2 to TRBJ2-5; no clear D. CDR1 and CDR2 (germline): SGHTA, FQGNSA. V was shortened by 5 bases and J by 2 bases, with 12 bases between the two germline ends. The CDR3 runs to 14 residues. CDR3 region: CASSAPGPQETQYF. Written as DNA, the CDR3 is TGTGCCAGCAGCGCCCCAGGTCCACAAGAGACCCAGTACTTC.

The chain uses TRBV12-3 or TRBV12-4 and TRBJ2-2; D is possibly TRBD2 (5 bases). V lost 5 bases and J 5 bases, leaving 9 bases between the germline ends. This CDR3 is built from 13 residues. DNA for the CDR3: TGTGCCAGCAGTCCGTCGGGGACCGGGGAGCTGTTTTTT. Translation: CASSPSGTGELFF.

The CDR3 reads CASSPLGWREQYF. The CDR3 coding sequence is TGTGCCAGCAGTCCTCTAGGGTGGAGGGAGCAGTACTTC. V is TRBV6-6 and J is TRBJ2-7, with a weak D call TRBD2 (5 bases). In germline, CDR1 is MNHNY, CDR2 SVGAGI (reference sequence). This CDR3 has 13 amino acids. Trimming removed 5 bases from V and 7 bases from J, with 15 bases in between.

In its sample, this clonotype was seen many times. The CDR3 DNA reads TGTGCCAGCAGTCGGGACTTAACCTACAATGAGCAGTTCTTC. Protein product: CASSRDLTYNEQFF. The J gene is TRBJ2-1, the V gene TRBV7-2, with D possibly being TRBD2 (6 bases). Germline assignment: CDR1 SGHTA and CDR2 FQGNSA. The V end was cut by 6 bases, the J end by 2 bases, with 11 bases between. The CDR3 has 14 amino acids.

This clonotype was detected a few times. The V and J genes are TRBV29-1 and TRBJ2-3, with a tentative D call TRBD2 (5 bases). In germline, CDR1 is SQVTM, CDR2 ANQGSEA. The V end was cut by 6 bases, the J end by 4 bases, with 14 bases between. This CDR3 comprises 13 residues. In DNA, the CDR3 is TGCAGCGTGCCACGGGGAAGCGCAGATACGCAGTATTTT. Translated: CSVPRGSADTQYF.

This clonotype showed up just once. The V call is TRBV18, the J call TRBJ2-1; no reliable D call. Germline V gene lookup returns CDR1 KGHSH and CDR2 LQKENI. The CDR3 runs to 13 residues. V lost 1 base, J lost 5 bases, and 6 bases lay in between. In DNA, the CDR3 is TGTGCCAGCTCACCACTGGCTGACAATGAGCAGTTCTTC. Translated: CASSPLADNEQFF. Full variable domain (remainder filled in from reference TRBV18 and TRBJ2-1): NAGVMQNPRHLVRRRGQEARLRCSPMKGHSHVYWYRQLPEEGLKFMVYLQKENIIDESGMPKERFSAEFPKEGPSILRIQQVVRGDSAAYFCASSPLADNEQFFGPGTRLTVL.